Below, one TCR beta chain is given with its context. Method: immunoSEQ multiplex PCR; TCRdb's copy keeps in-frame clones and lacks some. The table records some 2,100,000 clones, 93% of them present only once. The sample comes from a study of shared clonotypes between healthy human individuals. The CDR3 consists of 21 residues. Naive CD8 cells were CD45RO-negative, positively selected for CCR7, excluding terminally differentiated effector memory CD45RA+ cells. This chain links TRBV21-1 with TRBJ2-7; the table names TRBD2, a call not compared with the DNA. TRBV21-1 is a pseudogene locus. The sequence was collected from a young man in good health. Some clones in this sample may be carry-over from other donors' samples. The sequenced sample consisted of naive CD8+ T cells from PBMCs. The CDR3 region has the DNA TGTGCCAGCAGCAAGGCGCTAAGGGGGTTAGCGGGGCCCTCCTCCTCCTACGAGCAGTACTTC. It translates to CASSKALRGLAGPSSSYEQYF.